This T cell receptor (beta chain) was recovered during a study of T cell responses to AZD1222 COVID-19 vaccine. The V and J ends lost 2 bases and 8 bases respectively, with 8 bases between them. This CDR3 has 12 residues. Germline CDR1 and CDR2: LGHDT and YNNKEL (reference sequence). TCRdb's table, derived via immunoSEQ multiplex PCR, lists solely in-frame clones and lacks some. The sample has 93,000 or so clones; around 91% are singletons. This sample comprised peripheral blood, obtained on day 0 of AZD1222 vaccination. The V and J genes are TRBV3-1 (or the pseudogene TRBV3-2) and TRBJ2-3; D remains unclear. The sequence came from an adult in good health. CDR3 amino acids: CASSQSVGTQYF. DNA for the CDR3: TGTGCCAGCAGCCAAAGCGTCGGTACGCAGTATTTT.